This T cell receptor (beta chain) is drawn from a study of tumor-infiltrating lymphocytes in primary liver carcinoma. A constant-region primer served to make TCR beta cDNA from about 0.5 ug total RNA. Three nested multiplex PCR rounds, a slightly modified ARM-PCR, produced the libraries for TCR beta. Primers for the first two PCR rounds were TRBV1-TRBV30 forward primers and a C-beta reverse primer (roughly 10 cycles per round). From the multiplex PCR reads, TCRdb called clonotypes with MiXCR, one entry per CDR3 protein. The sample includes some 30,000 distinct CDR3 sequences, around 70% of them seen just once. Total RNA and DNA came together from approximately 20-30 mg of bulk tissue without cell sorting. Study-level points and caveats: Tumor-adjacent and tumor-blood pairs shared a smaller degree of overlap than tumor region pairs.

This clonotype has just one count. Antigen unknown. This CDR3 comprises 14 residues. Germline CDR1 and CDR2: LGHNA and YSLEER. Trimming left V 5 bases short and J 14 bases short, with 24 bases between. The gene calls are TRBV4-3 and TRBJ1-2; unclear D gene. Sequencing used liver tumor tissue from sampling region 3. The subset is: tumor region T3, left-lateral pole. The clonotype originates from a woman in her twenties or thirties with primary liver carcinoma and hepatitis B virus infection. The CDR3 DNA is TGCGCCAGCAGCGCTGGGTTGGAGATCTATGACTATACCTTC. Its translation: CASSAGLEIYDYTF.